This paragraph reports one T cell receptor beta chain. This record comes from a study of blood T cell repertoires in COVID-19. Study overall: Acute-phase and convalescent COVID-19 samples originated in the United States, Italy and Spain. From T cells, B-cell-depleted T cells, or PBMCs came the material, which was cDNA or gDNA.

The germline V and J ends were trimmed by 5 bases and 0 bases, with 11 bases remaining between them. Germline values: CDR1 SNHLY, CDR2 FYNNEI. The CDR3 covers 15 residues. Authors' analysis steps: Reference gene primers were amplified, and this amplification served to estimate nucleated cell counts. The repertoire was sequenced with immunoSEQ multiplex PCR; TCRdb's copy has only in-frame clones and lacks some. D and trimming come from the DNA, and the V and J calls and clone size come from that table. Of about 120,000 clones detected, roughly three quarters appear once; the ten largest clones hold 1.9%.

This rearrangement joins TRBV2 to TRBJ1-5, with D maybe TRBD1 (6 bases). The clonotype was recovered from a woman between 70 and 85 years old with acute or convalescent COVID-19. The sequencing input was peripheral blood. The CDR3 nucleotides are TGTGCCAGCAGTCGGACAGACTATAGCAATCAGCCCCAGCATTTT. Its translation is CASSRTDYSNQPQHF.